This T cell receptor (beta chain) is drawn from a study of T-cell memory formation after mild COVID-19. This clonotype was observed a few times. Its antigen is currently unknown. TCRdb re-called the 5' RACE reads with MiXCR, one entry per CDR3 protein. The sample yields about 390,000 distinct CDR3 sequences, approximately 15% seen once. Study results and caveats: SARS-CoV-2 specificity of second-wave clones peaking day 37 was unconfirmed.

This sequence was found in a man aged 18 to 35 who had mild COVID-19 (a few samples of this study predate the infection). Cell type and time point are not known. The sequenced sample was PBMCs or a T cell subset sorted from them (not recorded which).

The CDR3 DNA reads as TGTGCCAGCAGCGTAGGCGGGCGGACCCCCGAACAAGAGACCCAGTACTTC. Amino acids: CASSVGGRTPEQETQYF. J is TRBJ2-5 and V is TRBV9; tentatively, D is TRBD2 (5 bases). V was clipped by 0 bases and J by 2 bases, with 17 bases between them. Germline loops: CDR1 SGDLS, CDR2 YYNGEE. The CDR3 consists of 17 residues.